These 16 T cell receptor beta chains share one sample of origin, sequenced in a study of T cells in Graves' hyperthyroidism and ophthalmopathy. RNA transcripts gave rise to amplified TCR beta CDR3 regions. The HTBI primer set served for first-round RT-PCR of the TCR CDR3. TCRdb recomputed calls from the multiplex PCR reads with MiXCR, one row per CDR3 protein. The sample includes roughly 500,000 distinct CDR3 sequences, 35% to 50% seen only once; the top ten take about two fifths. Sequencing input: peripheral blood or thyroid tissue (not recorded which). All receptors come from an adult woman with Graves' disease, either hyperthyroidism or ophthalmopathy (not recorded which).

V and J are TRBV5-4 and TRBJ1-5; TRBD1 matches 7 bases. J lost 7 bases, V lost 3 bases, and 7 bases had no gene match. The germline gives CDR1 SGHNT, CDR2 YYREEE (reference sequence). The CDR3 length is 14 residues. The CDR3 here is CASSSLNRGQPQHF. The CDR3 DNA follows: TGTGCCAGCAGCTCCCTTAACAGGGGACAGCCCCAGCATTTT.

In this sample, this clonotype turned up a few times. The CDR3 loop is CASSTPYRDEQYF. As DNA, the CDR3 is TGTGCCAGCAGTACCCCGTATAGAGACGAGCAGTACTTC. The V and J genes are TRBV7-9 and TRBJ2-7; no definite D call. The V end lost 6 bases, the J end lost 5 bases, and 14 bases lay between the germline ends. This CDR3 region has 13 residues. Germline CDR1 and CDR2: SEHNR and FQNEAQ (reference sequence).

This clonotype was found a few times. The rearrangement links TRBV7-8 to TRBJ1-6; perhaps TRBD1 as D (5 bases). This CDR3 is 17 amino acids long. The V gene lost 4 bases and the J gene lost 2 bases, with 15 bases spanning the gap. The germline gives CDR1 SGHVS, CDR2 FQNEAQ. The CDR3, as DNA: TGTGCCAGCAGCTATGGACACGGGCGGACCTATAATTCACCCCTCCACTTT. This sequence encodes CASSYGHGRTYNSPLHF.

This clonotype was found many times. V gene TRBV20-1 combines with J gene TRBJ2-7; D tentatively reads TRBD1 or TRBD2 (5 bases each). This CDR3 is 15 amino acids long. The germline V and J ends were trimmed by 0 bases and 4 bases, with 16 bases remaining between them. Germline CDR1 reads DFQATT; CDR2 reads SNEGSKA (reference sequence). Written as DNA, the CDR3 is TGCAGTGCTAGAGATCCCGGGACCGCCGTATACGAGCAGTACTTC. This codes for CSARDPGTAVYEQYF.

The rearrangement links TRBV15 to TRBJ2-7; unclear D gene. The V end was cut by 3 bases, the J end by 3 bases, with 12 bases between. There are 14 residues in the CDR3. Germline V gives CDR1 LNHNV, CDR2 YYDKDF (reference sequence). CDR3 sequence reads: CATSRAGVNYEQYF. The DNA for the CDR3 is TGTGCCACCAGCAGGGCCGGAGTTAACTACGAGCAGTACTTC.

This clonotype was seen only once. This rearrangement joins TRBV29-1 to TRBJ2-5; the D is unclear. Germline CDR1 is SQVTM and CDR2 is ANQGSEA. The CDR3 spans 14 residues. Trimming removed 0 bases at V and 7 bases at J, with 15 bases between. In nucleotides, the CDR3 is TGCAGCGTTGAAGAAAGGGCAGGAGATGGGACCCAGTACTTC. It is translated as CSVEERAGDGTQYF.

Here the CDR3 reads CSAPTNTEAFF. As DNA, the CDR3 is TGCAGTGCCCCAACCAACACTGAAGCTTTCTTT. This chain links TRBV20-1 with TRBJ1-1; D ambiguous. CDR3 length: 11 residues. Per the germline V gene, CDR1 is DFQATT and CDR2 is SNEGSKA (reference sequence). Trimming left V 6 bases short and J 2 bases short, with 7 bases between.

The chain uses TRBV5-4 and TRBJ1-4; 8 nucleotides line up with TRBD1. Trimming at V came to 5 bases and at J to 4 bases, leaving 7 bases not matched to a gene. CDR1 is SGHNT, CDR2 YYREEE, per germline (reference sequence). This CDR3 is 15 amino acids long. The chain's CDR3 is CASSFGQGGNEKLFF. CDR3 coding DNA: TGTGCCAGCAGTTTCGGACAGGGTGGTAATGAAAAACTGTTTTTT.

In its sample, this clonotype was seen once. The chain carries TRBV15 and TRBJ1-2; 10 bases align to TRBD1. V dropped 6 bases and J dropped 6; count of bases not matched to a gene: 7. The CDR3 is 14 residues long. Germline CDR1 LNHNV, CDR2 YYDKDF (reference sequence). The chain's CDR3 is CATRGTGAGHGYTF. For the CDR3, the DNA is TGTGCCACCAGGGGGACAGGGGCCGGGCATGGCTACACCTTC.

Details on this clonotype: This sequence may be a read error, since a much larger clone differs from it by one base. The rearrangement links TRBV7-9 to TRBJ1-4; D is undetermined. Germline lookup yields CDR1 SEHNR and CDR2 FQNEAQ (reference sequence). The CDR3 loop spans 14 amino acids. The CDR3 sequence is CASSRDTTNEKLLF. The CDR3, as DNA: TGTGCCAGCAGCAGAGATACAACTAATGAAAAACTGCTTTTT.

The rearrangement joins TRBV2 to TRBJ1-2, with no clear D. The CDR3 totals 14 residues. Trimming stripped 1 base from V and 1 base from J, with 7 bases between. Germline assignment: CDR1 SNHLY and CDR2 FYNNEI. For the CDR3, the DNA is TGTGCCAGCAGTGAAGGGAGCGATAACTATGGCTACACCTTC. As protein: CASSEGSDNYGYTF.

This clonotype was recorded only once. The V gene is TRBV10-3, the J gene TRBJ1-5, with 7 bases identical to TRBD1. V trimming: 3 bases; J trimming: 11 bases; junction bases outside the gene matches: 16. The CDR3 has 16 amino acids. Germline V gene sequence: CDR1 ENHRY, CDR2 SYGVKD. The CDR3 coding sequence is TGTGCCATCAGTGACTCTGGCAGGGGCCAGGGGGAGACCCAGCATTTT. This gives the protein CAISDSGRGQGETQHF.

This clonotype was recorded a few times. The chain uses TRBV29-1 and TRBJ1-1; D remains unclear. In germline, CDR1 is SQVTM, CDR2 ANQGSEA. CDR3 size: 13 residues. V lost 4 bases to trimming and J lost 0 bases, with 9 bases between them. This CDR3 reads CSVVSRMNTEAFF. The CDR3 bases are TGCAGCGTTGTCTCGCGCATGAACACTGAAGCTTTCTTT.

This clonotype was detected many times. This rearrangement joins TRBV6-5 to TRBJ2-7, with TRBD2 as a possible D gene (5 bases). CDR1 is MNHEY and CDR2 is SVGAGI in the germline V gene. V lost 5 bases and J 7 bases, leaving 12 bases between the germline ends. This CDR3 is built from 12 residues. CDR3 loop: CASSPSTGEQYF. DNA of the CDR3: TGTGCCAGCAGTCCCTCTACGGGGGAGCAGTACTTC.

This clonotype turned up a few times. V is TRBV6-1 and J is TRBJ1-2; D remains ambiguous. CDR1 MNHNS and CDR2 SASEGT come from the germline V gene. CDR3 size: 12 residues. V lost 11 bases, J lost 4 bases, and 14 bases lay in between. CDR3 bases: TGTGCCGCCGGCTCGGTTATCTATGGCTACACCTTC. It encodes CAAGSVIYGYTF.

This clonotype was found many times. This sequence joins TRBV12-3 or TRBV12-4 and TRBJ1-2, with D hard to call. Trimming left V 6 bases short and J 0 bases short, with 11 bases between. The CDR3 runs 14 residues. CDR3 protein: CASSFLQTNYGYTF. The CDR3 DNA reads TGTGCCAGCAGCTTCCTACAGACTAACTATGGCTACACCTTC.